This entry features one T cell receptor (beta chain) sequence. No cognate antigen has been identified for it. No quality values exist for individual bases; no much larger clone is one base distant. Looking up the germline V gene yields CDR1 KGHDR and CDR2 SFDVKD. The trim is 7 bases for V and 3 bases for J, with a gap of 11 bases between the germline ends. Reading from cysteine to phenylalanine, the CDR3 counts 14 amino acids. Only the CDR3 part of the read is kept: 42 bases, read in frame from the first base. The sample originates from a study of Ad26.COV2.S vaccination and SARS-CoV-2 variants (dated by TCRdb to 2020 to 2022). A note on the overall study: Vaccine-arm donors were drawn from COV1001, a multicentre, randomized, double-blind, placebo-controlled phase I-IIa trial of Ad26.COV2.S in healthy adults. TCRbeta repertoire sequencing was used to assess the specificity and breadth of SARS-CoV-2-reactive T cell receptors after Ad26.COV2.S vaccination. Blinding of investigators to trial group allocation was maintained during experiments and outcome assessment. A total of approximately 30 samples were included in the TCR-sequenced set, comprising some 20 Ad26.COV2.S vaccine recipients, 5 placebo recipients and 8 SARS-CoV-2 convalescent individuals. Ad26.COV2.S was administered intramuscularly at 5 x 10^10 or 1 x 10^11 viral particles, either as a single shot or as two shots given 56 days apart. Trial participants were randomized into five groups of five: low-dose or high-dose Ad26.COV2.S given once or twice, or placebo on both occasions. Overall study results and their limits: After vaccination, substantial breadth of spike-specific CD8+ and CD4+ T cell responses was reported. It was noted by the authors that total T cell responses may have been underestimated by the TCR breadth and depth analyses. Comparing responses between vaccine doses or regimens was not something the study was powered to do. Ad26.COV2.S recipients had higher spike-specific TCR breadth than placebo recipients (P = 0.0014). Comparable non-spike TCR breadth was observed between vaccine and placebo recipients, consistent with only spike being contained in the vaccine.

TCRbeta CDR3 regions were sequenced with the immunoSEQ Assay. After extraction, genomic DNA underwent amplification by bias-controlled multiplex PCR, followed by high-throughput sequencing. On the study's bioinformatics: To quantify the absolute abundance of every unique TCRbeta CDR3 region, sequences were collapsed and filtered. T cell fraction was estimated by normalizing TCRbeta template counts to usable DNA, which was measured by amplifying reference genes present in all nucleated cells. Repertoire TCRs were annotated as SARS-CoV-2-specific by exact matching of V gene, CDR3 amino acid sequence and J gene to a known reactive TCR set. MIRA supplied the reference SARS-CoV-2 TCR set, which was filtered for enrichment in COVID-19-positive ImmuneCODE repertoires so that public or cross-reactive TCRs were removed. Using the MIRA antigens, annotated TCRs were further analysed by specific ORF or by position within an ORF. Breadth was defined as annotated unique rearrangements over total unique productive rearrangements; depth was the summed frequency of those rearrangements. Two-sided Wilcoxon rank-sum tests were used to compare TCR breadth between groups. In its TCRdb copy, this immuneACCESS table keeps in-frame sequences only and misses some clones. Where compared with another copy, unresolved V genes explain less than half of these, and the others have no known cause. The DNA gave D and trimming, while V, J and clone size come from that table. Within this sample are hundreds of thousands of clones, with 86% of them counted one time only. The ten largest clones capture about 10% of the sample.

This specimen's treatment or condition label, per the study, means: around 19 received Ad26.COV2.S at low or high dose, single or two shots; about 5 received placebo; per-sample allocation not given. Repertoires of vaccine and placebo recipients were sequenced from samples taken on day 63 after the first injection. Cohort 1b enrolled 25 or so adults aged 18-55 years at a single site in Boston, USA, between 29 July and 7 August 2020. Ad26.COV2.S was a replication-incompetent adenovirus type 26 vector expressing a prefusion-stabilized SARS-CoV-2 spike protein from the original Wuhan strain. The receptor chain draws on TRBV24-1 and TRBJ2-2; D gene: possibly TRBD1, on 7 matching bases. This TCR derives from a person aged 18 to 65 who received the Ad26.COV2.S COVID-19 vaccine or a placebo. Material: peripheral blood, obtained in a trial of Ad26.COV2.S vaccine versus placebo. In nucleotides, the sequence is TGTGCCACCAGGGCGGGGACAGACACCGGGGAGCTGTTTTTT. Protein translation: CATRAGTDTGELFF.